The 16 T cell receptor beta chains reported below all come from one sample, sequenced in a study of blood T cell repertoires in COVID-19. TCRdb's table, derived via immunoSEQ multiplex PCR, lists solely in-frame clones and lacks some. The sample gives 150,000 to 200,000 clones, about 88% of which show up once; approximately 2.1% is in the top ten. The sample taken for sequencing was peripheral blood. Receptors were obtained from a man between 65 and 79 years old with active or convalescent COVID-19.

The chain links TRBV10-3 to TRBJ2-7; 13 bases fit TRBD2. Germline trimming cut 2 bases from V and 4 bases from J; bases unmatched to any gene: 2. The CDR3 is 15 residues long. The germline CDR1 and CDR2 sequences are ENHRY and SYGVKD. This CDR3 reads CAISEGTSGIYEQYF. As DNA, the CDR3 is TGTGCCATCAGTGAGGGGACTAGCGGGATATACGAGCAGTACTTC.

The genes are TRBV29-1 and TRBJ1-3, with D possibly matching TRBD1 (5 bases). The CDR3 has 15 residues. V was cut by 2 bases and J by 0 bases, with 11 bases left in between. Germline values: CDR1 SQVTM, CDR2 ANQGSEA. The CDR3 bases are TGCAGCGTTGAACGGGGGGGGAGCTCTGGAAACACCATATATTTT. Its translation: CSVERGGSSGNTIYF.

This chain connects TRBV5-6 to TRBJ1-4, with TRBD1 matching over 8 bases. Germline loops: CDR1 SGHDT, CDR2 YYEEEE. The CDR3 consists of 15 residues. J was trimmed by 8 bases and V by 0 bases; bases with no gene match: 6. CDR3 DNA: TGTGCCAGCAGCTTGGGTGGGACAGGCATCGAAAAACTGTTTTTT. Protein sequence: CASSLGGTGIEKLFF.

CDR3 sequence reads: CASSYYPGRNSPLHF. The CDR3 DNA follows: TGTGCCAGCAGTTACTATCCAGGGAGGAATTCACCCCTCCACTTT. This chain uses TRBV6-2 or TRBV6-3 with TRBJ1-6; TRBD1 is a possible D gene (5 bases). Germline-derived CDR1 and CDR2 are MNHEY and SVGEGT. The CDR3 loop spans 15 amino acids. V gave up 1 base and J gave up 7 bases, with 11 bases separating them.

The rearrangement joins TRBV28 to TRBJ1-2, with TRBD1 as a possible D gene (5 bases). The germline gives CDR1 MDHEN, CDR2 SYDVKM. The ends were cut back, 4 bases at V and 3 bases at J, with 18 bases in the middle. This CDR3 has 16 amino acids. The CDR3 nucleotides are TGTGCCAGCAGTTCCCAGGACACTTGGCTTTACTATGGCTACACCTTC. Its translation: CASSSQDTWLYYGYTF.

The CDR3 region has the DNA TGTGCCAGCAGTGAAAGGGGGGACAGGTTATCCTACAATGAGCAGTTCTTC. Translation gives CASSERGDRLSYNEQFF. This chain joins TRBV6-1 and TRBJ2-1, with TRBD1 matching over 8 bases. V shed 2 bases and J 1 base; nucleotides not matched to a gene: 7. The CDR3 runs 17 residues. Germline lookup yields CDR1 MNHNS and CDR2 SASEGT.

The chain combines TRBV21-1 with TRBJ1-3; TRBD1, the table's D call, lacks a check against the DNA. TRBV21-1 is an annotated pseudogene. This CDR3 has 13 residues. The CDR3 spells CATDRGPRNTIYF. CDR3 coding DNA: TGTGCCACCGACAGGGGCCCCCGAAACACCATATATTTT.

This chain connects TRBV30 to TRBJ2-7; TRBD1 matches at 10 bases. Germline lookup yields CDR1 GTSNPN and CDR2 SVGIG (reference sequence). With 2 bases clipped from V and 1 base from J, the junction kept 5 bases outside the gene matches. This CDR3 has 15 residues. The CDR3 here is CAWSYGTGASYEQYF. Written as DNA, the CDR3 is TGTGCCTGGAGTTACGGGACAGGGGCTTCCTACGAGCAGTACTTC.

This clone was counted a single time. The rearrangement uses TRBV5-4 and TRBJ2-4; D possibly corresponds to TRBD1 (8 bases). Trimming stripped 3 bases from V and 8 bases from J, with 15 bases between. In germline, CDR1 is SGHNT, CDR2 YYREEE (reference sequence). The CDR3 consists of 14 residues. The CDR3 reads CASSSATGGDIQYF. The CDR3 DNA sequence: TGTGCCAGCAGCTCGGCAACAGGGGGGGACATTCAGTACTTC.

The V and J genes are TRBV27 and TRBJ2-2, with D uncertain. CDR3 length: 12 residues. V was clipped by 4 bases and J by 6 bases, with 6 bases between them. Germline CDR1 reads MNHEY; CDR2 reads SMNVEV (reference sequence). The CDR3 sequence: CASSSLPGELFF. The CDR3 DNA is TGTGCCAGCAGTTCTCTCCCCGGGGAGCTGTTTTTT.

The chain recombines TRBV28 with TRBJ2-3; D gene ambiguous. Looked up from germline, CDR1 is MDHEN and CDR2 is SYDVKM. V was cut by 1 base and J by 2 bases, with 7 bases left in between. This CDR3 has 14 residues. The CDR3: CASSLSPSTDTQYF. The CDR3 region has the DNA TGTGCCAGCAGTTTATCCCCCTCCACAGATACGCAGTATTTT. Variable domain in full (rest from reference TRBV28 and TRBJ2-3): DVKVTQSSRYLVKRTGEKVFLECVQDMDHENMFWYRQDPGLGLRLIYFSYDVKMKEKGDIPEGYSVSREKKERFSLILESASTNQTSMYLCASSLSPSTDTQYFGPGTRLTVL.

The CDR3 nucleotides read TGTGCCAGCAGCTCTACCGACAGGGAAAGCAATCAGCCCCAGCATTTT. This gives the protein CASSSTDRESNQPQHF. The rearrangement uses TRBV28 and TRBJ1-5; 7 bases agree with TRBD1. The CDR3 has 16 residues. CDR1 is MDHEN, CDR2 SYDVKM, per germline. With 6 bases clipped from V and 1 base from J, the junction kept 9 bases outside the gene matches.

V and J are TRBV6-5 and TRBJ2-7; 13 bases match TRBD2. The CDR3 has 16 amino acids. V was pared by 4 bases and J by 9 bases, with 12 bases of the junction left unmatched. Germline CDR1 reads MNHEY; CDR2 reads SVGAGI. This CDR3 reads CASSWTSGSSLGGQYF. The CDR3 DNA reads as TGTGCCAGCAGTTGGACTAGCGGGAGTAGTCTGGGTGGGCAGTACTTC.

The sample holds one count of this clone. CDR3 in amino acids: CATSGQAALAGGRRTGELFF. The CDR3 DNA sequence: TGTGCCACCAGTGGACAGGCAGCACTAGCGGGAGGCCGGAGAACCGGGGAGCTGTTTTTT. The chain has TRBV24-1 and TRBJ2-2; 12 nucleotides match TRBD2. J gave up 5 bases and V 5 bases, and 17 bases lay outside the gene matches. Germline V gene sequence: CDR1 KGHDR, CDR2 SFDVKD. This CDR3 comprises 20 residues.

V and J are TRBV30 and TRBJ1-1; 8 bases line up with TRBD1. CDR1 is GTSNPN, CDR2 SVGIG, per germline (reference sequence). J lost 3 bases, V lost 8 bases, and 5 bases had no gene match. The CDR3 contains 12 residues. The CDR3, as DNA: TGTGCCGGGCAGGGGGCGGACACTGAAGCTTTCTTT. It encodes CAGQGADTEAFF.

The chain uses TRBV5-1 and TRBJ2-2; D is perhaps TRBD2 (5 bases). V was clipped by 1 base and J by 3 bases, with 10 bases between them. Germline V gene lookup returns CDR1 SGHRS and CDR2 YFSETQ. CDR3 size: 15 residues. The CDR3 is CASSLLAYDTGELFF. CDR3 nucleotide sequence: TGCGCCAGCAGCTTGTTAGCGTACGACACCGGGGAGCTGTTTTTT.